The 8 T cell receptor beta chains given below trace back to one sample, sequenced in a study of blood T cell repertoires in COVID-19. Sequencing was performed with immunoSEQ multiplex PCR; in TCRdb, only in-frame clones are kept and a portion is missing. Of some 220,000 clones listed, roughly four fifths were seen once; the top ten hold less than 2.5%. The sequencing sample was made of peripheral blood. Every receptor here comes from a woman aged 55-70 years with acute or convalescent COVID-19.

This clone occurred a few times. This sequence joins TRBV5-1 and TRBJ2-1; a possible D gene is TRBD2 (5 bases). The V end was cut by 3 bases, the J end by 10 bases, with 14 bases between. CDR1 SGHRS and CDR2 YFSETQ come from the germline V gene. The CDR3 has 13 residues. Written as DNA, the CDR3 is TGCGCCAGCAGCTCGGAGGCCCTTGGGGAGCAGTTCTTC. It is translated as CASSSEALGEQFF.

For the CDR3, the DNA is TGTGCCTGGAGTCCCCCTTCGATGGGGGCCATGAACACTGAAGCTTTCTTT. Residues: CAWSPPSMGAMNTEAFF. The chain uses TRBV30 and TRBJ1-1; possibly TRBD1 for D (6 bases). The CDR3 spans 17 residues. CDR1 and CDR2 (germline): GTSNPN, SVGIG (reference sequence). The V gene lost 2 bases and the J gene lost 0 bases, with 19 bases spanning the gap.

This chain's CDR3 is CASSPRDTRGGELFF. In DNA, the CDR3 is TGTGCCAGCTCACCACGGGACACCAGAGGAGGGGAGCTGTTTTTT. V usage is TRBV18 and J usage is TRBJ2-2, with D possibly being TRBD1 (6 bases). Germline V lookup: CDR1 KGHSH, CDR2 LQKENI. V shed 1 base and J shed 8 bases, with 14 bases lying between them. The CDR3 length is 15 residues.

This rearrangement joins TRBV29-1 to TRBJ2-5; 9 positions match TRBD2. Germline loops: CDR1 SQVTM, CDR2 ANQGSEA. With 0 bases clipped from V and 6 bases from J, the junction kept 11 bases outside the gene matches. CDR3 length: 16 residues. CDR3 sequence (DNA): TGCAGCGTTGAAGATCCAGTGCGGGGGGGCCGGCAGACCCAGTACTTC. Amino acid sequence: CSVEDPVRGGRQTQYF. The full variable domain, its missing parts supplied by reference TRBV29-1 and TRBJ2-5, is SAVISQKPSRDICQRGTSLTIQCQVDSQVTMMFWYRQQPGQSLTLIATANQGSEATYESGFVIDKFPISRPNLTFSTLTVSNMSPEDSSIYLCSVEDPVRGGRQTQYFGPGTRLLVL.

Concerning this clone: The sample carries other DNA sequences with the same CDR3. V is TRBV20-1 and J is TRBJ1-1; D remains ambiguous. The V end lost 5 bases, the J end lost 1 base, and 5 bases lay between the germline ends. Looked up from germline, CDR1 is DFQATT and CDR2 is SNEGSKA (reference sequence). CDR3 length equals 11 residues. The CDR3 DNA is TGCAGTGCTTCCGGGAACACTGAAGCTTTCTTT. It translates to CSASGNTEAFF.

This chain uses TRBV7-3 with TRBJ2-2; 7 bases match TRBD2. Trimming took 2 bases from V and 3 from J; bases not matched to a gene: 6. The CDR3 consists of 16 residues. The germline gives CDR1 SGHTA, CDR2 FQGTGA. The CDR3 DNA is TGTGCCAGCAGCTTATTTTCCGGGGGGTACACCGGGGAGCTGTTTTTT. Encoded protein: CASSLFSGGYTGELFF.

The chain is built from TRBV29-1 and TRBJ1-2, with 10 positions matching TRBD1. CDR1 and CDR2 from the germline V gene are SQVTM and ANQGSEA. There are 13 residues in the CDR3. J was trimmed by 6 bases and V by 4 bases; bases with no gene match: 5. The CDR3 region is CSVGGTGVDGYTF. CDR3 DNA sequence: TGCAGCGTTGGTGGGACAGGGGTAGATGGCTACACCTTC.

V gene TRBV19 combines with J gene TRBJ2-3; the match to TRBD1 covers 12 bases. V was clipped by 3 bases and J by 6 bases; unmatched bases: 7. This CDR3 comprises 16 residues. The germline V gene has CDR1 LNHDA and CDR2 SQIVND (reference sequence). The CDR3 is CASSMGQGATWDTQYF. The DNA of the CDR3 is TGTGCCAGTAGTATGGGACAGGGGGCGACATGGGATACGCAGTATTTT.